What follows are 12 T cell receptor beta chains derived from one specimen sequenced in a study of CD8+CD57+ T cells in acquired aplastic anemia. According to the study, genomic DNA was the template for TCR beta VDJ and CDR3 profiling. One entry per CDR3 protein, called by TCRdb with MiXCR from the reads. This table has 250,000 to 350,000 distinct CDR3 sequences, 55% to 65% appearing once. The sample comprised sorted CD4+, CD8+, or CD8+CD57+ T cells (not recorded which) from PBMCs. These receptors all stem from a human donor with severe aplastic anemia or a healthy control (not recorded which).

The CDR3 sequence: CASSLELGSPGYTF. The CDR3 coding sequence is TGTGCCAGCAGCTTAGAGCTAGGCAGCCCCGGCTACACCTTC. The V gene is TRBV7-2, the J gene TRBJ1-2; no clear D gene. The CDR3 contains 14 residues. The germline CDR1 and CDR2 sequences are SGHTA and FQGNSA. Trimming stripped 1 base from V and 8 bases from J, with 14 bases between.

This clonotype came up many times. J is TRBJ2-7 and V is TRBV28; 7 bases line up with TRBD2. Germline loops: CDR1 MDHEN, CDR2 SYDVKM. Trimming cost V 5 bases and J 1 base; bases outside gene matches: 11. This CDR3 has 16 residues. The CDR3 spells CASSPTRAGGSYEQYF. The CDR3 DNA reads as TGTGCCAGCAGTCCCACCCGGGCCGGGGGGTCCTACGAGCAGTACTTC. Looking up the rest from reference TRBV28 and TRBJ2-7 gives the full variable domain: DVKVTQSSRYLVKRTGEKVFLECVQDMDHENMFWYRQDPGLGLRLIYFSYDVKMKEKGDIPEGYSVSREKKERFSLILESASTNQTSMYLCASSPTRAGGSYEQYFGPGTRLTVT.

This clonotype was recorded at least ten times. The V call is TRBV4-3, the J call TRBJ2-7; 8 bases map to TRBD1. The CDR3 is 16 residues long. The J segment lost 0 bases and the V segment lost 5 bases, leaving 9 bases of the junction unmatched. Looked up from germline, CDR1 is LGHNA and CDR2 is YSLEER. CDR3 coding DNA: TGCGCCAGCAGCAAAGGACAGGGAGGCGACTCCTACGAGCAGTACTTC. Translation: CASSKGQGGDSYEQYF.

The chain uses TRBV7-8 and TRBJ2-5, with D perhaps TRBD2 (5 bases). From germline, CDR1 is SGHVS and CDR2 FQNEAQ. V was cut by 0 bases and J by 1 base, with 9 bases left in between. The CDR3 length is 15 residues. CDR3 in amino acids: CASSLARVPQETQYF. The CDR3 region has the DNA TGTGCCAGCAGCTTAGCGAGGGTGCCCCAAGAGACCCAGTACTTC.

As concerns this clonotype: Mismatch with germline at one junction end may stem from a read error. The genes are TRBV6-5 and TRBJ2-5; D possibly corresponds to TRBD1 (5 bases). The CDR3 has 12 amino acids. CDR1 MNHEY and CDR2 SVGAGI come from the germline V gene. CDR3: CATSSRGGTQYF. DNA for the CDR3: TGTGCCACCAGTTCAAGGGGCGGGACCCAGTACTTC.

This clonotype was counted many times. The chain is built from TRBV19 and TRBJ2-2; D gene unclear. CDR1 and CDR2 from the germline V gene are LNHDA and SQIVND (reference sequence). V lost 2 bases, J lost 1 base, and 8 bases lay in between. This CDR3 contains 15 residues. In nucleotides, the CDR3 is TGTGCCAGTAGTATACAGGACGGGAACACCGGGGAGCTGTTTTTT. This gives the protein CASSIQDGNTGELFF. The full variable domain, in which reference TRBV19 and TRBJ2-2 provide the parts outside the CDR3, is DGGITQSPKYLFRKEGQNVTLSCEQNLNHDAMYWYRQDPGQGLRLIYYSQIVNDFQKGDIAEGYSVSREKKESFPLTVTSAQKNPTAFYLCASSIQDGNTGELFFGEGSRLTVL.

Only a few counts were recorded for this clonotype. V and J are TRBV20-1 and TRBJ2-3, with 7 bases aligning to TRBD2. The germline V gene has CDR1 DFQATT and CDR2 SNEGSKA (reference sequence). V trimming: 6 bases; J trimming: 3 bases; junction bases outside the gene matches: 15. This CDR3 spans 16 amino acids. CDR3 bases: TGCAGTGCCAGCTCACCAGAGTCTAGCGGTACAGATACGCAGTATTTT. The encoded protein is CSASSPESSGTDTQYF.

The chain recombines TRBV2 with TRBJ1-1; maybe TRBD1 (5 bases). The CDR3 runs to 13 residues. The germline gives CDR1 SNHLY, CDR2 FYNNEI. V lost 3 bases, J lost 3 bases, and 8 bases lay in between. The CDR3 nucleotides are TGTGCCAGCAGTGATGTGGGGGACACTGAAGCTTTCTTT. This codes for CASSDVGDTEAFF. Full variable domain (missing parts from reference TRBV2 and TRBJ1-1): EPEVTQTPSHQVTQMGQEVILRCVPISNHLYFYWYRQILGQKVEFLVSFYNNEISEKSEIFDDQFSVERPDGSNFTLKIRSTKLEDSAMYFCASSDVGDTEAFFGQGTRLTVV.

The rearrangement links TRBV20-1 to TRBJ2-7; either TRBD1 or TRBD2 may supply D (5 bases each). Per the germline V gene, CDR1 is DFQATT and CDR2 is SNEGSKA (reference sequence). The length of the CDR3 is 15 residues. V was clipped by 2 bases and J by 0 bases, with 14 bases between them. The DNA for the CDR3 is TGCAGTGCTAGACTCACGGGACCAAGCTCCTACGAGCAGTACTTC. Amino acid sequence: CSARLTGPSSYEQYF.

The V gene is TRBV7-3, the J gene TRBJ2-7, with D perhaps TRBD1 or TRBD2 (5 bases each). Germline CDR1 is SGHTA and CDR2 is FQGTGA. The V and J ends lost 5 bases and 2 bases respectively, with 22 bases between them. This CDR3 is 17 amino acids long. The CDR3 DNA follows: TGTGCCAGCAGCCCGCTCTGGTCCGGGACCATTGCCTACGAGCAGTACTTC. This codes for CASSPLWSGTIAYEQYF.

There are a few counts of this clonotype. J is TRBJ1-1 and V is TRBV19; tentative D call: TRBD1 (5 bases). Germline V lookup: CDR1 LNHDA, CDR2 SQIVND (reference sequence). V was cut by 6 bases and J by 2 bases, with 13 bases left in between. CDR3 length: 14 amino acids. CDR3 loop: CASSPGGGNTEAFF. In DNA form, the CDR3 reads TGTGCCAGTAGCCCTGGGGGGGGTAACACTGAAGCTTTCTTT.

The V call is TRBV5-4, the J call TRBJ1-1, with D possibly being TRBD1 (6 bases). Between the trimmed V and J ends, which lost 6 bases and 2 bases, there was a span of 17 bases. This CDR3 region has 15 residues. The germline V gene encodes CDR1 SGHNT and CDR2 YYREEE (reference sequence). CDR3 protein: CASILIYRDNTEAFF. The CDR3 nucleotides are TGTGCCAGCATTCTGATCTACAGGGACAACACTGAAGCTTTCTTT.